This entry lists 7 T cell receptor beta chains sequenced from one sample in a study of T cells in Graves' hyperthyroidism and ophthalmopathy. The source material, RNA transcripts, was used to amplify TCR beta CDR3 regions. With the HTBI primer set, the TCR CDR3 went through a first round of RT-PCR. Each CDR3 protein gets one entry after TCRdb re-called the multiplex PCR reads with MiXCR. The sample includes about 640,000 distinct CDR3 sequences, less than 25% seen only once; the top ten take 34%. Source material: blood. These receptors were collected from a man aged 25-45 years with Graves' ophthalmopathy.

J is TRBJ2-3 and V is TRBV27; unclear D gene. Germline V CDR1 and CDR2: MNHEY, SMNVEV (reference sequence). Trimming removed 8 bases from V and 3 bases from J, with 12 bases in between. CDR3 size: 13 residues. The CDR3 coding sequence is TGTGCCAGCGCGATATGGTTGACAGATACGCAGTATTTT. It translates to CASAIWLTDTQYF.

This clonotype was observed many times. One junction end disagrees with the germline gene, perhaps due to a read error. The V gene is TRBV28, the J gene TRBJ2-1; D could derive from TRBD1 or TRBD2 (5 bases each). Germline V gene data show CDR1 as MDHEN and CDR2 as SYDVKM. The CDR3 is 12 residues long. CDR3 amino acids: CASSLRGNEQFF. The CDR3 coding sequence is TGCGCCAGCAGCTTGAGGGGAAATGAGCAGTTCTTC.

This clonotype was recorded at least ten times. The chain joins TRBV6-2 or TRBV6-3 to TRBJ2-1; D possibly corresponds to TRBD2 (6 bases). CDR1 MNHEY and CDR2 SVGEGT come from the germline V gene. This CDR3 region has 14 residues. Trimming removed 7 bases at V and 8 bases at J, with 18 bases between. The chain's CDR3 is CASMTRLEGDEQFF. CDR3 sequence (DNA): TGTGCCAGCATGACGAGACTAGAGGGCGATGAGCAGTTCTTC.

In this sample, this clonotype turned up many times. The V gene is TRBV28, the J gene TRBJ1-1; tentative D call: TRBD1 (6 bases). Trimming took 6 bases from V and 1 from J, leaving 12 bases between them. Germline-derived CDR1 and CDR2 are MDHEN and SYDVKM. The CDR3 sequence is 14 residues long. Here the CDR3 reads CASRSRGENTEAFF. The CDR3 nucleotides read TGTGCCAGCAGGAGCAGGGGAGAGAACACTGAAGCTTTCTTT.

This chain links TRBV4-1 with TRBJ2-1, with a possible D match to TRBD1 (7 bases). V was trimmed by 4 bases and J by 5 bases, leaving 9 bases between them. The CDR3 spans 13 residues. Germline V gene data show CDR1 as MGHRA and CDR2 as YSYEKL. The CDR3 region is CASSRRGDNEQFF. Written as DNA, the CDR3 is TGCGCCAGCAGCCGCAGGGGGGACAATGAGCAGTTCTTC.

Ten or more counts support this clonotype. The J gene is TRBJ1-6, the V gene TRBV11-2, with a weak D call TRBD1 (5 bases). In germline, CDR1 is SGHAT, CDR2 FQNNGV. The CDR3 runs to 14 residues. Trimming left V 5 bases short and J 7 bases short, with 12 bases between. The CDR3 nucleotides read TGTGCCAGCAGCCTCTGGGACGGGAATTCACCCCTCCACTTT. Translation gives CASSLWDGNSPLHF.

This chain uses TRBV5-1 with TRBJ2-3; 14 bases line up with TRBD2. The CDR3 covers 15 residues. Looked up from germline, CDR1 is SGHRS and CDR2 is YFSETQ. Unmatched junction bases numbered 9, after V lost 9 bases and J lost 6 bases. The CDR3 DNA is TGCGCCACCGGTCCGGGACTAGCGGGAGTGGATACGCAGTATTTT. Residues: CATGPGLAGVDTQYF.